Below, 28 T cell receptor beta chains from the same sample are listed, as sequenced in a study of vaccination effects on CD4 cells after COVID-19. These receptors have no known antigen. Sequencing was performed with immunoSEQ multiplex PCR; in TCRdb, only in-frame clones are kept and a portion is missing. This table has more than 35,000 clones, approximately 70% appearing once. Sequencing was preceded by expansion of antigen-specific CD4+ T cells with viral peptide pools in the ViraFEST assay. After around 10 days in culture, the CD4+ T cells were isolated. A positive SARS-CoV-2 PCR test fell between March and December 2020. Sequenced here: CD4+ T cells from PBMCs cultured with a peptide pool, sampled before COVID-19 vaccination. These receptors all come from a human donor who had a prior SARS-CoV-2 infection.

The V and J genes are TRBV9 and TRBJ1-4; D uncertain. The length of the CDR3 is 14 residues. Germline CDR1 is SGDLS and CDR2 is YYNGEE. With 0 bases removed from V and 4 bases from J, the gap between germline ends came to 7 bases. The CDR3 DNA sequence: TGTGCCAGCAGCGTAGGGGTTAGTAATGAAAAACTGTTTTTT. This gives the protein CASSVGVSNEKLFF.

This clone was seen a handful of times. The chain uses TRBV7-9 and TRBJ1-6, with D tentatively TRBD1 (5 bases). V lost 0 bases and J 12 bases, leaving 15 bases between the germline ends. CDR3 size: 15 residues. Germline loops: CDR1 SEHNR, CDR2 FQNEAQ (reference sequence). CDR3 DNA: TGTGCCAGCAGCTTAGCGGGGCCAGGGCCCTTACCCCTCCACTTT. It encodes CASSLAGPGPLPLHF.

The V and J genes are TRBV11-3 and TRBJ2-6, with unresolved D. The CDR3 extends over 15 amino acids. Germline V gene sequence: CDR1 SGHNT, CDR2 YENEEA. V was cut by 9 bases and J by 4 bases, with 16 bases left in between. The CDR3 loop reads CARPVPLTGANVLTF. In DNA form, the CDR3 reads TGTGCCAGACCCGTCCCTCTTACAGGGGCCAACGTCCTGACTTTC.

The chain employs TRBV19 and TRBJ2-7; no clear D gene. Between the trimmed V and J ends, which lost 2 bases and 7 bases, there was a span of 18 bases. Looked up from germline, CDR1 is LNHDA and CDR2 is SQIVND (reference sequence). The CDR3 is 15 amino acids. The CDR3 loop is CASSINVRMGREQYF. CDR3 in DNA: TGTGCCAGTAGTATAAACGTGAGGATGGGAAGGGAGCAGTACTTC.

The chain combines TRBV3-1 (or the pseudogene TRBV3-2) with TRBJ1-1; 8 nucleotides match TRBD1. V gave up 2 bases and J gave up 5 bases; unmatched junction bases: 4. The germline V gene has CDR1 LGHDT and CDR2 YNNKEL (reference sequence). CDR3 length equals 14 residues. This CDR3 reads CASSQPDRETEAFF. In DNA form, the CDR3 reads TGTGCCAGCAGCCAACCGGACAGGGAGACTGAAGCTTTCTTT.

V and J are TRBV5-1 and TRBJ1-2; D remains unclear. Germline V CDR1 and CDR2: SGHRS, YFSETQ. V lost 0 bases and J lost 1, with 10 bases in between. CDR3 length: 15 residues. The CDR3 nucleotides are TGCGCCAGCAGCTTGGCTATAGACCTTAACTATGGCTACACCTTC. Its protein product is CASSLAIDLNYGYTF.

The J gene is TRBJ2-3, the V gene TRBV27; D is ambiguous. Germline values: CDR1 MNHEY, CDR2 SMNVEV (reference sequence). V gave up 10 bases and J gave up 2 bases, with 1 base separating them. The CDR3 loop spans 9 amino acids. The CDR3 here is CANTDTQYF. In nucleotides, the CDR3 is TGTGCCAACACAGATACGCAGTATTTT.

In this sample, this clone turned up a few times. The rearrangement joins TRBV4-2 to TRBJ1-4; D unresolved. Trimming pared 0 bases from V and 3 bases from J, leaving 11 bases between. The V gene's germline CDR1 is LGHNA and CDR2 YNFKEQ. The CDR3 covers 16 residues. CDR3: CASSQDLAVSNEKLFF. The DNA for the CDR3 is TGTGCCAGCAGCCAAGATTTGGCAGTCTCTAATGAAAAACTGTTTTTT.

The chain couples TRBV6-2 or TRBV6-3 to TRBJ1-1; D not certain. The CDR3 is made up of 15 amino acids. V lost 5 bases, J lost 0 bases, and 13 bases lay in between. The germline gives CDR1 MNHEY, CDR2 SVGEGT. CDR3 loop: CASSPPAGMNTEAFF. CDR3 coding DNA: TGTGCCAGCAGTCCCCCGGCAGGCATGAACACTGAAGCTTTCTTT.

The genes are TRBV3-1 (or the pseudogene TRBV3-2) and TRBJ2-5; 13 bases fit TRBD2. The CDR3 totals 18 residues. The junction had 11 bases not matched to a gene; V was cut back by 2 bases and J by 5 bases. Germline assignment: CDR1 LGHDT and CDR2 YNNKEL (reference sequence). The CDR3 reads CASSQRGSGTSGIETQYF. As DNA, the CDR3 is TGTGCCAGCAGCCAACGAGGGTCGGGGACTAGCGGGATTGAGACCCAGTACTTC.

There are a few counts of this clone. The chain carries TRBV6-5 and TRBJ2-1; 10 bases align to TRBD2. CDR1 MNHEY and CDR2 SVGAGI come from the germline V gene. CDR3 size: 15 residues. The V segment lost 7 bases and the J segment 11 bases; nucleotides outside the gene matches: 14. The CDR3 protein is CASIRSSGGYKKQFF. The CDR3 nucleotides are TGTGCCAGCATAAGGTCTAGCGGGGGTTACAAGAAGCAGTTCTTC.

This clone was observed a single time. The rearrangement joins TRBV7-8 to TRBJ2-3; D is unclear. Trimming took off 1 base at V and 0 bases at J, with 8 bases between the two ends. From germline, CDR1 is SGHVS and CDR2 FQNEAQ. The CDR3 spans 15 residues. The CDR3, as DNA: TGTGCCAGCAGCTTAGTGCTGGGAAGCACAGATACGCAGTATTTT. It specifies CASSLVLGSTDTQYF.

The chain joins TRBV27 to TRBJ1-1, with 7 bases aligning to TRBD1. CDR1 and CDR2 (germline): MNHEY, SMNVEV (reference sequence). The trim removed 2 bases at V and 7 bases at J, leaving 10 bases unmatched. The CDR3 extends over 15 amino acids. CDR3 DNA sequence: TGTGCCAGCAGTTTACGGGACAGACCCTATGGTGAAGCTTTCTTT. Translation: CASSLRDRPYGEAFF.

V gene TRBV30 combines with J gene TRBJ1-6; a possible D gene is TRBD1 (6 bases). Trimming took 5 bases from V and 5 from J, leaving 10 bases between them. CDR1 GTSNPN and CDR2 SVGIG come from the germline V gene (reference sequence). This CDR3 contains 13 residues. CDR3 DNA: TGTGCCTGGCAGACAGGAAATAATTCACCCCTCCACTTT. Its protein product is CAWQTGNNSPLHF.

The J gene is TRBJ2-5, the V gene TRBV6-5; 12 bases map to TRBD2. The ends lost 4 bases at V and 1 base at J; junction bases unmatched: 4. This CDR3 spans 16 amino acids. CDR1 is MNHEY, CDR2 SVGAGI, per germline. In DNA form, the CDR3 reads TGTGCCAGCAGTTTCCCTAGCGGGGGGGCCCAAGAGACCCAGTACTTC. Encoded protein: CASSFPSGGAQETQYF.

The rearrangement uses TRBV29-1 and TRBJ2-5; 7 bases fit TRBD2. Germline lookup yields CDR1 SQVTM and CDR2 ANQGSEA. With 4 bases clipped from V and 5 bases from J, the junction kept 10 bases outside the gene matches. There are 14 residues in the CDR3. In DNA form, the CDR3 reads TGCAGCGTTGGGGAGGGAATCCTTTGGGAGACCCAGTACTTC. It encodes CSVGEGILWETQYF.

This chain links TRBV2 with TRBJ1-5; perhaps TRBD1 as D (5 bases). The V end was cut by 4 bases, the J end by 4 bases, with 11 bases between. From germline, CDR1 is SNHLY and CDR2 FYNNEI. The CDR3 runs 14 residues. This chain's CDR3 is CASSVERGNQPQHF. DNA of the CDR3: TGTGCCAGCAGTGTTGAGCGGGGGAATCAGCCCCAGCATTTT. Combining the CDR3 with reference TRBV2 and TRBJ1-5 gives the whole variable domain EPEVTQTPSHQVTQMGQEVILRCVPISNHLYFYWYRQILGQKVEFLVSFYNNEISEKSEIFDDQFSVERPDGSNFTLKIRSTKLEDSAMYFCASSVERGNQPQHFGDGTRLSIL.

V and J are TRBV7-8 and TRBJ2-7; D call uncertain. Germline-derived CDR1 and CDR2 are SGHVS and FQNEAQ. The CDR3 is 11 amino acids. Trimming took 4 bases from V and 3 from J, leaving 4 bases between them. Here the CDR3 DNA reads TGTGCCAGCAGCTCTATCTACGAGCAGTACTTC. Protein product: CASSSIYEQYF.

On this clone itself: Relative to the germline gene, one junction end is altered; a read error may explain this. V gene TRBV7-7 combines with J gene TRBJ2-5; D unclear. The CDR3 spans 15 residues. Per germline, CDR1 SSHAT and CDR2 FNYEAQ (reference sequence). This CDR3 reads CASSLLIGAEETQYF. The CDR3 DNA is TGTGCTAGCAGCTTACTAATTGGTGCGGAAGAGACCCAGTACTTC.

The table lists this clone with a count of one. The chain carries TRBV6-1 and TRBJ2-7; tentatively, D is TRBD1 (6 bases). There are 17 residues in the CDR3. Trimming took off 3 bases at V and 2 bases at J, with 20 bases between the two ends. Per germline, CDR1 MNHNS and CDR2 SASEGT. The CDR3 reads CASSDRDRQAATYEQYF. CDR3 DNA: TGTGCCAGCAGTGACCGTGATCGACAGGCCGCGACCTACGAGCAGTACTTC.

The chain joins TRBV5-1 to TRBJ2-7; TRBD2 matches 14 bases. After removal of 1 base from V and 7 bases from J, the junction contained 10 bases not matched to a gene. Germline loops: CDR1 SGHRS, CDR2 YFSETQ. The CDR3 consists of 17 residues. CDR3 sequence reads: CASSLSLRTSGGMEQYF. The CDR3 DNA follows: TGCGCCAGCAGCTTGAGTTTAAGGACTAGCGGGGGGATGGAGCAGTACTTC.

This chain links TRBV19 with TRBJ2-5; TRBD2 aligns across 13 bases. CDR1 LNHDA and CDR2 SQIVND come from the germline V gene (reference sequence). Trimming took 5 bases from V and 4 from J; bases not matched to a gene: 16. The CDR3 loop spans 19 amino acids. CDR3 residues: CASSSRLAGGLIRGETQYF. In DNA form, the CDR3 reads TGTGCCAGTAGTTCGCGACTAGCGGGAGGCCTAATTCGAGGAGAGACCCAGTACTTC.

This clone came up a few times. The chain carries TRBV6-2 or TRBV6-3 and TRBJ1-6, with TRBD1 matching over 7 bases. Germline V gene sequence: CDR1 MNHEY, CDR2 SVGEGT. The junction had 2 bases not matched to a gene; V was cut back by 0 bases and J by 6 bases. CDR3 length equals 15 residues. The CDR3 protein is CASSYSRQGNSPLHF. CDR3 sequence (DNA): TGTGCCAGCAGTTACTCTCGACAGGGTAATTCACCCCTCCACTTT.

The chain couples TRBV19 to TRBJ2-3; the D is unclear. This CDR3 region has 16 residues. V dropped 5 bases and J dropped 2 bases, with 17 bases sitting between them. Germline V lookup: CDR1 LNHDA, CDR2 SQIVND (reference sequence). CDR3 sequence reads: CASSVPLGWATDTQYF. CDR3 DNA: TGTGCCAGTAGTGTTCCCCTGGGCTGGGCCACAGATACGCAGTATTTT.

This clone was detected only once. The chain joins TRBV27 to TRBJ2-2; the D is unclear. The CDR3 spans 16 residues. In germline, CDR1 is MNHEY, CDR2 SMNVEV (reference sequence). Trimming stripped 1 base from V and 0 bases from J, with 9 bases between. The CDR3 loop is CASSLFGIANTGELFF. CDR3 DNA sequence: TGTGCCAGCAGTTTATTCGGTATAGCGAACACCGGGGAGCTGTTTTTT.

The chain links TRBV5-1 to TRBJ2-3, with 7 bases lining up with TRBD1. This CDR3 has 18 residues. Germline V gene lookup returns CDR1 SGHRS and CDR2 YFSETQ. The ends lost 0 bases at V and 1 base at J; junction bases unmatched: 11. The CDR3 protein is CASSLGPGGWSGTDTQYF. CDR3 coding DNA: TGCGCCAGCAGCTTGGGGCCAGGGGGTTGGTCTGGCACAGATACGCAGTATTTT.

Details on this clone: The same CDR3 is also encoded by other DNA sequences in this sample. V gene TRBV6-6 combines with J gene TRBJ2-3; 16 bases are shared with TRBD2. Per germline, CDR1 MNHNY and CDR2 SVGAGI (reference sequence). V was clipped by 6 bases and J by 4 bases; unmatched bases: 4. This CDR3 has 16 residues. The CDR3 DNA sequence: TGTGCCAGCAGCCGCGGGACTAGCGGGGGGGCAGATACGCAGTATTTT. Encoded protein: CASSRGTSGGADTQYF.

The DNA for the CDR3 is TGTGCCACCAGTGATTTCCACAGCGCGGGCGATACGCAGTATTTT. Its protein is CATSDFHSAGDTQYF. The chain has TRBV24-1 and TRBJ2-3; the D gene is possibly TRBD2 (5 bases). The CDR3 runs to 15 residues. Germline CDR1 KGHDR, CDR2 SFDVKD. The V and J ends lost 1 base and 6 bases respectively, with 13 bases between them.